This note documents a single TCR beta chain sequence. Its antigen is unknown. TCRdb passed the 5' RACE reads through MiXCR, listing each CDR3 protein once. Of thousands of distinct CDR3 sequences in the sample, 5% to 6.5% were seen once. This sample was included in a study of spatial heterogeneity in lung cancer. Time point of the sample: sample taken at primary tumor resection. From tumor, nontumor lung or frozen PBMC, whole RNA was taken unsorted for sequencing. Study-wide results and limits: Tumor TCRs that were ubiquitous and expanded showed up in blood more at resection than follow-up.

Germline CDR1 is MGHDK and CDR2 is SYGVNS. This CDR3 has 16 amino acids. The V and J ends lost 4 bases and 4 bases, in that order; junction bases with no gene match: 4. The sequencing here drew on PBMCs, taken at surgery. The chain is built from TRBV25-1 and TRBJ2-1, with 13 bases matching TRBD2. This sequence originates from a male donor with early-stage non-small cell lung cancer. The CDR3 DNA is TGTGCCAGCAGTGCCGCGACTAGCGGGGGGTACAATGAGCAGTTCTTC. Amino acids: CASSAATSGGYNEQFF. Full variable domain (outside the CDR3, taken from reference TRBV25-1 and TRBJ2-1): EADIYQTPRYLVIGTGKKITLECSQTMGHDKMYWYQQDPGMELHLIHYSYGVNSTEKGDLSSESTVSRIRTEHFPLTLESARPSHTSQYLCASSAATSGGYNEQFFGPGTRLTVL.